A single sample gave rise to the 31 T cell receptor beta chains below, sequenced in a study of blood T cell repertoires in COVID-19. Clones were sequenced by immunoSEQ multiplex PCR, and TCRdb holds only the in-frame ones, with some missing. The sample yields a few hundred thousand clones, approximately 80% seen once. Sequencing was performed on peripheral blood. These receptors all stem from an elderly man with acute or convalescent COVID-19.

The rearrangement links TRBV20-1 to TRBJ2-5; D is perhaps TRBD1 (5 bases). Germline values: CDR1 DFQATT, CDR2 SNEGSKA (reference sequence). CDR3 length: 11 amino acids. V lost 6 bases to trimming and J lost 5 bases, with 10 bases between them. The CDR3 DNA is TGCAGTGCACACAGGCAGGAGACCCAGTACTTC. Translating gives CSAHRQETQYF.

The rearrangement links TRBV9 to TRBJ2-3; D gene uncertain. Germline V gene lookup returns CDR1 SGDLS and CDR2 YYNGEE. The V end was cut by 4 bases, the J end by 1 base, with 10 bases between. There are 14 residues in the CDR3. Written as DNA, the CDR3 is TGTGCCAGCAGCCTCCGACAAGGCACAGATACGCAGTATTTT. Amino acid sequence: CASSLRQGTDTQYF.

The gene calls are TRBV9 and TRBJ2-1, with 9 bases that match TRBD2. J gave up 2 bases and V 3 bases, and 9 bases lay outside the gene matches. This CDR3 spans 17 amino acids. Germline V gene lookup returns CDR1 SGDLS and CDR2 YYNGEE. DNA of the CDR3: TGTGCCAGCAGCGGGTTAGCGGGAGTGTCTACCTACAATGAGCAGTTCTTC. The encoded protein is CASSGLAGVSTYNEQFF. The full variable domain, its missing parts supplied by reference TRBV9 and TRBJ2-1, is DSGVTQTPKHLITATGQRVTLRCSPRSGDLSVYWYQQSLDQGLQFLIQYYNGEERAKGNILERFSAQQFPDLHSELNLSSLELGDSALYFCASSGLAGVSTYNEQFFGPGTRLTVL.

The J gene is TRBJ1-5, the V gene TRBV9, with a possible D match to TRBD1 (5 bases). There are 15 residues in the CDR3. The germline V gene encodes CDR1 SGDLS and CDR2 YYNGEE. Between the trimmed V and J ends, which lost 4 bases and 2 bases, there was a span of 13 bases. CDR3 region: CASSPRVGGNQPQHF. The CDR3 coding sequence is TGTGCCAGCAGCCCCCGTGTAGGGGGCAATCAGCCCCAGCATTTT.

This clone has only one observation. This chain connects TRBV15 to TRBJ2-1; D gene uncertain. The CDR3 covers 17 residues. The germline CDR1 and CDR2 sequences are LNHNV and YYDKDF (reference sequence). The V end was cut by 0 bases, the J end by 1 base, with 13 bases between. The CDR3 DNA reads as TGTGCCACCAGCAGAGAGCTAGTGAAGGCGTCCTACAATGAGCAGTTCTTC. Amino acids: CATSRELVKASYNEQFF.

V is TRBV2 and J is TRBJ1-1, with a weak D call TRBD1 (5 bases). Germline V gene sequence: CDR1 SNHLY, CDR2 FYNNEI. The V end was cut by 6 bases, the J end by 1 base, with 12 bases between. This CDR3 has 14 residues. The CDR3 DNA reads TGTGCCAGCAGGGGACTGATTGGGAACACTGAAGCTTTCTTT. Translated, it gives CASRGLIGNTEAFF.

A note on this clone: Other DNA sequences in the sample encode the same CDR3. The genes are TRBV5-1 and TRBJ2-2; 7 bases are shared with TRBD1. Germline V gene lookup returns CDR1 SGHRS and CDR2 YFSETQ. With V trimmed by 4 bases and J by 1 base, 4 bases remained unmatched. This CDR3 is built from 15 residues. CDR3 residues: CASSRRTGNTGELFF. The DNA for the CDR3 is TGCGCCAGCAGCCGCAGGACAGGGAACACCGGGGAGCTGTTTTTT.

The rearrangement uses TRBV18 and TRBJ1-2, with a tentative D call TRBD1 (5 bases). Germline CDR1 is KGHSH and CDR2 is LQKENI. The CDR3 is 15 amino acids. Deletions cut 6 bases from V and 4 bases from J, with 18 bases between. The CDR3 here is CASSTARTDLYGYTF. The CDR3 DNA follows: TGTGCCAGCTCGACAGCGCGGACCGATCTCTATGGCTACACCTTC.

The rearrangement links TRBV25-1 to TRBJ2-1; weak D call: TRBD2 (5 bases). The germline V and J ends were trimmed by 7 bases and 10 bases, with 17 bases remaining between them. CDR3 length: 13 amino acids. Germline V lookup: CDR1 MGHDK, CDR2 SYGVNS. CDR3 nucleotides: TGTGCCAGCACCGCAATGGGAGCAGGCGAGCAGTTCTTC. Its translation: CASTAMGAGEQFF.

This clone was counted once. The V and J genes are TRBV5-1 and TRBJ2-7, with TRBD1 as a possible D gene (6 bases). Germline V gives CDR1 SGHRS, CDR2 YFSETQ. The CDR3 covers 15 residues. V shed 4 bases and J shed 5 bases, with 19 bases lying between them. CDR3 in amino acids: CASSVGGQGMHEQYF. CDR3 coding DNA: TGCGCCAGCAGCGTCGGCGGGCAGGGGATGCACGAGCAGTACTTC.

The V and J genes are TRBV12-5 and TRBJ1-3; D not certain. V was cut by 2 bases and J by 3 bases, with 11 bases left in between. The germline gives CDR1 LGHNT, CDR2 FRNRAP. The CDR3 sequence is 15 residues long. This CDR3 reads CASGLLVGVGNTIYF. The CDR3 DNA reads as TGTGCTAGTGGTTTGCTCGTCGGGGTTGGAAACACCATATATTTT.

This clone was observed once. This chain uses TRBV9 with TRBJ2-1, with TRBD1 as a possible D gene (6 bases). Germline loops: CDR1 SGDLS, CDR2 YYNGEE. Trimming removed 2 bases from V and 9 bases from J, with 18 bases in between. The CDR3 runs to 15 residues. In DNA form, the CDR3 reads TGTGCCAGCAGCGTTAGCCCAGGGGTATGGGGTGAGCAGTTCTTC. Protein sequence: CASSVSPGVWGEQFF. The full variable domain, rest sourced from reference TRBV9 and TRBJ2-1, is DSGVTQTPKHLITATGQRVTLRCSPRSGDLSVYWYQQSLDQGLQFLIQYYNGEERAKGNILERFSAQQFPDLHSELNLSSLELGDSALYFCASSVSPGVWGEQFFGPGTRLTVL.

A few counts support this clone. The chain joins TRBV18 to TRBJ2-7; 8 nucleotides match TRBD1. The V segment lost 6 bases and the J segment 5 bases; nucleotides outside the gene matches: 9. This CDR3 spans 14 amino acids. Germline V gene lookup returns CDR1 KGHSH and CDR2 LQKENI. The CDR3 protein is CASSPGQGWDEQYF. The CDR3 nucleotides are TGTGCCAGCTCCCCCGGACAGGGATGGGACGAGCAGTACTTC.

This chain connects TRBV10-3 to TRBJ2-1, with a tentative D call TRBD1 (6 bases). Germline V gene data show CDR1 as ENHRY and CDR2 as SYGVKD. The CDR3 consists of 14 residues. Trimming left V 0 bases short and J 9 bases short, with 12 bases between. The CDR3 DNA is TGTGCCATCAGTGAGTCAGTAGTACAGGGTGAGCAGTTCTTC. Protein product: CAISESVVQGEQFF.

This chain uses TRBV9 with TRBJ1-2, with D perhaps TRBD1 (5 bases). Trimming removed 2 bases at V and 4 bases at J, with 12 bases between. The CDR3 spans 14 residues. Per germline, CDR1 SGDLS and CDR2 YYNGEE. The CDR3, as DNA: TGTGCCAGCAGCGTCGGCAGGGTGGCCTATGGCTACACCTTC. This encodes CASSVGRVAYGYTF.

The CDR3 here is CASSKTGASYEQYF. The DNA of the CDR3 is TGTGCCAGCAGTAAGACAGGGGCCTCCTACGAGCAGTACTTC. This chain uses TRBV6-5 with TRBJ2-7; 8 bases match TRBD1. Trimming took 5 bases from V and 0 from J; bases not matched to a gene: 3. Germline V CDR1 and CDR2: MNHEY, SVGAGI. This CDR3 spans 14 amino acids.

The rearrangement uses TRBV7-9 and TRBJ1-6; D not resolved. This CDR3 has 15 amino acids. Germline CDR1 and CDR2: SEHNR and FQNEAQ (reference sequence). The V and J ends lost 4 bases and 10 bases respectively, with 17 bases between them. CDR3 DNA sequence: TGTGCCAGCAGCTCTGGGCGGGCGCTAGGGTCACCCCTCCACTTT. It encodes CASSSGRALGSPLHF.

This rearrangement joins TRBV7-2 to TRBJ1-3; D remains unclear. CDR3 length: 15 amino acids. Trimming left V 5 bases short and J 4 bases short, with 15 bases between. CDR1 and CDR2 (germline): SGHTA, FQGNSA. CDR3 residues: CASSPPASLGNTIYF. DNA of the CDR3: TGTGCCAGCAGCCCCCCCGCCAGTTTAGGAAACACCATATATTTT.

Concerning this clone itself: The same CDR3 also results from other DNA sequences found in this sample. V usage is TRBV18 and J usage is TRBJ1-2; D may be TRBD1 (5 bases). Trimming pared 0 bases from V and 5 bases from J, leaving 10 bases between. Germline values: CDR1 KGHSH, CDR2 LQKENI. The CDR3 is made up of 14 amino acids. CDR3: CASSPPGQSYGYTF. The CDR3 nucleotides read TGTGCCAGCTCACCACCGGGGCAGAGTTATGGCTACACCTTC.

This chain joins TRBV5-4 and TRBJ2-7; possible D gene TRBD2, 6 bases. Germline CDR1 SGHNT, CDR2 YYREEE (reference sequence). There are 14 residues in the CDR3. Between the trimmed V and J ends, which lost 4 bases and 2 bases, there was a span of 13 bases. CDR3 coding DNA: TGTGCCAGCAGCCTTAATGGAGGGCCCTACGAGCAGTACTTC. Its protein is CASSLNGGPYEQYF.

The chain employs TRBV24-1 and TRBJ1-5; TRBD1 matches at 9 bases. V lost 7 bases, J lost 5 bases, and 8 bases stayed unmatched. CDR3 length: 15 amino acids. The germline V gene has CDR1 KGHDR and CDR2 SFDVKD. CDR3 nucleotide sequence: TGTGCCACCAGCACCGGGACAGGGACGTATCAGCCCCAGCATTTT. Protein product: CATSTGTGTYQPQHF.

The chain carries TRBV18 and TRBJ1-5, with TRBD1 as a possible D gene (5 bases). V dropped 4 bases and J dropped 6 bases, with 13 bases sitting between them. The CDR3 spans 14 residues. The V gene's germline CDR1 is KGHSH and CDR2 LQKENI. CDR3 loop: CASSQGGEGQPQHF. CDR3 DNA: TGTGCCAGCTCACAGGGAGGGGAAGGTCAGCCCCAGCATTTT. The complete variable domain, with remaining parts taken from reference TRBV18 and TRBJ1-5, reads NAGVMQNPRHLVRRRGQEARLRCSPMKGHSHVYWYRQLPEEGLKFMVYLQKENIIDESGMPKERFSAEFPKEGPSILRIQQVVRGDSAAYFCASSQGGEGQPQHFGDGTRLSIL.

This clone was detected only a few times. The chain recombines TRBV7-9 with TRBJ1-1; 7 positions match TRBD1. CDR1 SEHNR and CDR2 FQNEAQ come from the germline V gene (reference sequence). This CDR3 is 14 amino acids long. The V and J ends lost 5 bases and 11 bases, in that order; junction bases with no gene match: 14. The CDR3 sequence: CASSPVATDRFAFF. The CDR3 nucleotides read TGTGCCAGCAGCCCAGTTGCTACGGACAGGTTTGCTTTCTTT.

The chain couples TRBV5-1 to TRBJ2-3; D is possibly TRBD2 (6 bases). Per the germline V gene, CDR1 is SGHRS and CDR2 is YFSETQ. The CDR3 has 15 amino acids. The V and J ends lost 0 bases and 2 bases respectively, with 10 bases between them. CDR3 DNA: TGCGCCAGCAGCTTGGTCGGGGGTAACACAGATACGCAGTATTTT. This sequence encodes CASSLVGGNTDTQYF.

The rearrangement joins TRBV7-9 to TRBJ1-6; TRBD1 agrees at 9 bases. The CDR3 covers 15 residues. V lost 1 base to trimming and J lost 11 bases; unmatched junction nucleotides: 6. In germline, CDR1 is SEHNR, CDR2 FQNEAQ (reference sequence). CDR3 residues: CASSLEGQGIAPLHF. The CDR3 DNA sequence: TGTGCCAGCAGCTTAGAGGGACAGGGAATCGCACCCCTCCACTTT.

The chain links TRBV7-2 to TRBJ2-3; maybe TRBD1 (6 bases). The germline V gene has CDR1 SGHTA and CDR2 FQGNSA. This CDR3 comprises 16 residues. Trimming pared 5 bases from V and 1 base from J, leaving 16 bases between. DNA of the CDR3: TGTGCCAGCAGCATACAGGGAGCTTTTGGCACAGATACGCAGTATTTT. This sequence encodes CASSIQGAFGTDTQYF.

The V gene is TRBV2, the J gene TRBJ1-5, with 9 bases aligning to TRBD1. Per germline, CDR1 SNHLY and CDR2 FYNNEI. The CDR3 loop spans 15 amino acids. V lost 4 bases to trimming and J lost 6 bases; unmatched junction nucleotides: 7. This CDR3 reads CASSGQTGGSQPQHF. In DNA, the CDR3 is TGTGCCAGCAGTGGGCAAACAGGGGGCAGTCAGCCCCAGCATTTT.

CDR3 amino acids: CASSLAGGPSYNEQFF. The CDR3 nucleotides are TGCGCCAGCAGCTTGGCGGGGGGTCCTTCCTACAATGAGCAGTTCTTC. This rearrangement joins TRBV5-1 to TRBJ2-1; 7 positions agree with TRBD2. Germline-derived CDR1 and CDR2 are SGHRS and YFSETQ. The J segment lost 1 base and the V segment lost 0 bases, leaving 4 bases of the junction unmatched. The CDR3 sequence is 16 residues long.

The chain is built from TRBV11-2 and TRBJ2-7; D might be TRBD1 (6 bases). Trimming removed 3 bases from V and 0 bases from J, with 12 bases in between. Germline V CDR1 and CDR2: SGHAT, FQNNGV. This CDR3 is 15 amino acids long. This CDR3 is CASSFVPRGSYEQYF. Written as DNA, the CDR3 is TGTGCCAGCAGCTTCGTCCCCAGGGGCTCCTACGAGCAGTACTTC. The variable domain in full, completed from reference TRBV11-2 and TRBJ2-7, reads EAGVAQSPRYKIIEKRQSVAFWCNPISGHATLYWYQQILGQGPKLLIQFQNNGVVDDSQLPKDRFSAERLKGVDSTLKIQPAKLEDSAVYLCASSFVPRGSYEQYFGPGTRLTVT.

The genes are TRBV7-7 and TRBJ2-2; tentative D call: TRBD1 (8 bases). Germline-derived CDR1 and CDR2 are SSHAT and FNYEAQ (reference sequence). The length of the CDR3 is 18 residues. V lost 1 base and J 2 bases, leaving 17 bases between the germline ends. CDR3 protein: CASSLEAGQVLNTGELFF. The CDR3 nucleotides read TGTGCCAGCAGCTTAGAAGCGGGACAGGTTCTTAACACCGGGGAGCTGTTTTTT.

The chain links TRBV4-1 to TRBJ1-2, with D possibly matching TRBD1 (6 bases). Trimming took 2 bases from V and 5 from J, leaving 15 bases between them. Germline loops: CDR1 MGHRA, CDR2 YSYEKL. This CDR3 region has 15 residues. Here the CDR3 reads CASSQNTGQTYGYTF. The CDR3, as DNA: TGCGCCAGCAGCCAAAACACAGGGCAAACTTATGGCTACACCTTC.